This T cell receptor (beta chain) is drawn from a study of shared clonotypes between healthy human individuals. In regard to this clone: The identical CDR3 is also encoded by other nucleotide sequences in the sample.

V lost 1 base to trimming and J lost 0 bases; unmatched junction nucleotides: 1. CDR3 length: 16 amino acids. CDR1 is MDHEN and CDR2 is SYDVKM in the germline V gene. Subsets obtained from CD4+ cells comprised CD45RA+ naive and CD45RA-negative memory cells. Libraries were prepared by immunoSEQ multiplex PCR; TCRdb keeps only in-frame clonotypes and omits some of them. Of about 770,000 clones in the sample, over 60% were seen once. Input material: memory CD4+ T cells sorted from blood. As to subset: CD45RA-negative fraction. The sequence came from a woman younger than 45 in good health. The chain is built from TRBV28 and TRBJ2-1; 9 positions match TRBD2. CDR3 in DNA: TGTGCCAGCAGTTTATTTAGCGGGAGCTCCTACAATGAGCAGTTCTTC. Translation gives CASSLFSGSSYNEQFF.